What follows is one T cell receptor beta chain and its context. The antigen is unknown. This sample is part of a study of cytomegalovirus exposure and HLA in healthy donors. Overall study context: T cells numbering about 180 million yielded around 120 million unique TCR beta sequences in an earlier analysis.

Study-level results: By a later analysis, the bulk of CMV-associated TCR beta chains appeared HLA-restricted. Three CMV-associated chains proved CMV antigen-specific in vitro.

The germline V gene encodes CDR1 LNHDA and CDR2 SQIVND (reference sequence). V lost 3 bases and J lost 1; bases outside the gene matches: 2. The CDR3 length is 16 residues. Primers for the PCR totalled 60 Vbeta and 13 Jbeta. Method: immunoSEQ multiplex PCR; TCRdb's copy keeps in-frame clones and lacks some. In total, the table holds roughly 100,000 clones. Sequenced: PBMCs. This sequence was found in a woman aged 25 to 39 in good health and CMV-seronegative. This rearrangement joins TRBV19 to TRBJ2-3, with 12 positions matching TRBD1. In nucleotides, the CDR3 is TGTGCCAGTAGTATGGGGGACAGGGGGCGCACAGATACGCAGTATTTT. This codes for CASSMGDRGRTDTQYF.